The 17 T cell receptor beta chains below were found in one sample sequenced in a study of cytomegalovirus exposure and HLA in healthy donors. Primers included in the PCR were 60 Vbeta and 13 Jbeta primers. Produced via immunoSEQ multiplex PCR; TCRdb's table is partial and in-frame only. The table records some 270,000 clones, roughly 91% of them present only once. The sample was PBMCs. These receptors all stem from a girl aged 2-10 years in good health and CMV-seronegative.

This chain uses TRBV2 with TRBJ1-5; 7 bases are a match to TRBD1. This CDR3 has 14 amino acids. V gave up 9 bases and J gave up 5 bases; unmatched junction bases: 10. Germline V gene lookup returns CDR1 SNHLY and CDR2 FYNNEI. CDR3 sequence: CASNSGTDHQPQHF. CDR3 DNA sequence: TGTGCCAGTAACTCCGGGACAGATCATCAGCCCCAGCATTTT. The variable domain in full, with the rest retrieved from reference TRBV2 and TRBJ1-5, is EPEVTQTPSHQVTQMGQEVILRCVPISNHLYFYWYRQILGQKVEFLVSFYNNEISEKSEIFDDQFSVERPDGSNFTLKIRSTKLEDSAMYFCASNSGTDHQPQHFGDGTRLSIL.

The table lists this clone with a few counts. This chain uses TRBV5-1 with TRBJ2-5; D might be TRBD1 (6 bases). CDR1 is SGHRS, CDR2 YFSETQ, per germline. The length of the CDR3 is 14 residues. Trimming stripped 4 bases from V and 1 base from J, with 11 bases between. The CDR3 sequence: CASSPGTFQETQYF. The DNA for the CDR3 is TGCGCCAGCAGCCCGGGGACATTCCAAGAGACCCAGTACTTC.

This chain uses TRBV29-1 with TRBJ2-7; TRBD1 matches at 9 bases. The CDR3 length is 14 residues. In germline, CDR1 is SQVTM, CDR2 ANQGSEA. V was clipped by 5 bases and J by 1 base; unmatched bases: 6. CDR3 bases: TGCAGCGTTTCCGGGACAGGGTCTTCCTACGAGCAGTACTTC. Protein: CSVSGTGSSYEQYF.

The chain joins TRBV5-4 to TRBJ2-3; TRBD2 matches 8 bases. Germline values: CDR1 SGHNT, CDR2 YYREEE (reference sequence). V shed 0 bases and J 6 bases; nucleotides not matched to a gene: 9. CDR3 length: 16 amino acids. The CDR3: CASSLVREGPTDTQYF. CDR3 bases: TGTGCCAGCAGCTTGGTACGGGAGGGCCCGACGGATACGCAGTATTTT.

The chain carries TRBV9 and TRBJ2-7, with D possibly being TRBD1 (6 bases). Germline CDR1 and CDR2: SGDLS and YYNGEE. The CDR3 has 14 amino acids. Trimming took 4 bases from V and 2 from J, leaving 13 bases between them. CDR3: CASSPRTVPYEQYF. In DNA form, the CDR3 reads TGTGCCAGCAGCCCGAGGACAGTTCCCTACGAGCAGTACTTC.

The genes are TRBV2 and TRBJ2-3; 12 bases are a match to TRBD2. J gave up 4 bases and V 7 bases, and 12 bases lay outside the gene matches. Per the germline V gene, CDR1 is SNHLY and CDR2 is FYNNEI. CDR3 length: 17 amino acids. CDR3: CASNRLAGASSADTQYF. CDR3 nucleotides: TGTGCCAGCAACCGACTAGCGGGGGCCTCAAGCGCAGATACGCAGTATTTT.

The chain couples TRBV5-6 to TRBJ2-1; 12 bases line up with TRBD2. The CDR3 runs to 17 residues. Trimming took 0 bases from V and 4 from J; bases not matched to a gene: 5. Germline V CDR1 and CDR2: SGHDT, YYEEEE. In nucleotides, the CDR3 is TGTGCCAGCAGCTTGGGACTAGCGGGGGCGACATACAATGAGCAGTTCTTC. Amino acids: CASSLGLAGATYNEQFF.

The chain links TRBV15 to TRBJ2-5; D unclear. The CDR3 loop spans 11 amino acids. The V end lost 5 bases, the J end lost 3 bases, and 4 bases lay between the germline ends. From germline, CDR1 is LNHNV and CDR2 YYDKDF (reference sequence). For the CDR3, the DNA is TGTGCCACCAGCTCAAAAGAGACCCAGTACTTC. Amino acid sequence: CATSSKETQYF.

The chain joins TRBV7-3 to TRBJ2-1; D is possibly TRBD2 (5 bases). V lost 2 bases and J lost 6, with 11 bases in between. This CDR3 comprises 14 residues. Looked up from germline, CDR1 is SGHTA and CDR2 is FQGTGA. The CDR3 region has the DNA TGTGCCAGCAGCTTAGACGGGGTTGGCAATGAGCAGTTCTTC. Its translation: CASSLDGVGNEQFF.

The sample holds one count of this clone. This rearrangement joins TRBV5-4 to TRBJ1-5, with D perhaps matching TRBD1 (5 bases). Trimming cost V 4 bases and J 5 bases, with 13 bases left between them. Germline V lookup: CDR1 SGHNT, CDR2 YYREEE (reference sequence). The CDR3 totals 14 residues. The CDR3 protein is CASSEDGQDQPQHF. CDR3 nucleotide sequence: TGTGCCAGCAGCGAGGACGGACAAGATCAGCCCCAGCATTTT.

The chain combines TRBV21-1 with TRBJ1-2; the table's D call of TRBD1 was not tested on the DNA. TRBV21-1 has pseudogene status. The CDR3 contains 12 residues. CDR3 DNA sequence: TGTGCGCCAGCCGACAGGGGTACGGGCTACACCTTC. Translation: CAPADRGTGYTF.

This clone occurred a few times. This sequence joins TRBV27 and TRBJ2-5; unclear D gene. Per the germline V gene, CDR1 is MNHEY and CDR2 is SMNVEV (reference sequence). The CDR3 covers 14 residues. Deletions cut 6 bases from V and 4 bases from J, with 15 bases between. The CDR3 DNA sequence: TGTGCCAGCAGCATTGGGCCTTATGGAGAGACCCAGTACTTC. Translated, it gives CASSIGPYGETQYF.

The chain employs TRBV5-1 and TRBJ1-5, with D hard to call. The ends were cut back, 2 bases at V and 4 bases at J, with 22 bases in the middle. CDR1 and CDR2 (germline): SGHRS, YFSETQ. The CDR3 covers 18 residues. The CDR3 here is CASSLDSGGRALNQPQHF. CDR3 coding DNA: TGCGCCAGCAGCTTAGATTCGGGAGGAAGGGCTTTAAATCAGCCCCAGCATTTT.

The rearrangement joins TRBV27 to TRBJ2-2; TRBD2 matches 10 bases. Unmatched junction bases numbered 12, after V lost 5 bases and J lost 6 bases. The CDR3 is 17 residues long. CDR1 is MNHEY, CDR2 SMNVEV, per germline (reference sequence). CDR3 in amino acids: CASSKAGGLAPSGELFF. CDR3 in DNA: TGTGCCAGCAGTAAAGCCGGGGGACTAGCGCCGTCCGGGGAGCTGTTTTTT.

V usage is TRBV15 and J usage is TRBJ2-7; 8 bases map to TRBD1. The CDR3 has 13 residues. The trim removed 4 bases at V and 6 bases at J, leaving 5 bases unmatched. Germline V gene data show CDR1 as LNHNV and CDR2 as YYDKDF (reference sequence). CDR3 nucleotide sequence: TGTGCCACCAGCATTTTGACAGGGGTCGAGCAGTACTTC. Its translation is CATSILTGVEQYF. Together with reference TRBV15 and TRBJ2-7, the CDR3 gives the full variable domain: DAMVIQNPRYQVTQFGKPVTLSCSQTLNHNVMYWYQQKSSQAPKLLFHYYDKDFNNEADTPDNFQSRRPNTSFCFLDIRSPGLGDTAMYLCATSILTGVEQYFGPGTRLTVT.

The chain is built from TRBV18 and TRBJ2-2; TRBD2 agrees at 7 bases. Germline values: CDR1 KGHSH, CDR2 LQKENI. Germline trimming cut 3 bases from V and 1 base from J; bases unmatched to any gene: 2. This CDR3 is built from 15 residues. The CDR3 nucleotides are TGTGCCAGCTCACCTGGCGGGAGGAACACCGGGGAGCTGTTTTTT. This codes for CASSPGGRNTGELFF.

This clone showed up just a few times. The V and J genes are TRBV7-4 and TRBJ1-5; D call uncertain. CDR1 is SGHVT, CDR2 SQSDAQ, per germline. The CDR3 totals 15 residues. With 1 base removed from V and 6 bases from J, the gap between germline ends came to 13 bases. In DNA form, the CDR3 reads TGTGCCAGCAGCTTAGTGTTCCTCGCGGGTCAGCCCCAGCATTTT. Protein product: CASSLVFLAGQPQHF.